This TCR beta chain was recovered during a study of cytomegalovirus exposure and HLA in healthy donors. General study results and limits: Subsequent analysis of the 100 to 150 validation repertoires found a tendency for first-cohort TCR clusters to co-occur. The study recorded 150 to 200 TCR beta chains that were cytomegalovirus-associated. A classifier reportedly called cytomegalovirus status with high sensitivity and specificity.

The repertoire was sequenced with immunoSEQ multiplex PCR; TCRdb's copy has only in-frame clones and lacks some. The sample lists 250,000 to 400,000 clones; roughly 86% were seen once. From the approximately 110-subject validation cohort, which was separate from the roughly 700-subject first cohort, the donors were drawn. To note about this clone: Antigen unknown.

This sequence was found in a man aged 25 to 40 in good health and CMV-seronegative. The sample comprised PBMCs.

The CDR3 bases are TGCAGCGTTGCCAGGTACACCGGGGAGCTGTTTTTT. It is translated as CSVARYTGELFF. J is TRBJ2-2 and V is TRBV29-1; D is ambiguous. The ends were cut back, 4 bases at V and 3 bases at J, with 6 bases in the middle. The CDR3 contains 12 residues. Germline V CDR1 and CDR2: SQVTM, ANQGSEA.